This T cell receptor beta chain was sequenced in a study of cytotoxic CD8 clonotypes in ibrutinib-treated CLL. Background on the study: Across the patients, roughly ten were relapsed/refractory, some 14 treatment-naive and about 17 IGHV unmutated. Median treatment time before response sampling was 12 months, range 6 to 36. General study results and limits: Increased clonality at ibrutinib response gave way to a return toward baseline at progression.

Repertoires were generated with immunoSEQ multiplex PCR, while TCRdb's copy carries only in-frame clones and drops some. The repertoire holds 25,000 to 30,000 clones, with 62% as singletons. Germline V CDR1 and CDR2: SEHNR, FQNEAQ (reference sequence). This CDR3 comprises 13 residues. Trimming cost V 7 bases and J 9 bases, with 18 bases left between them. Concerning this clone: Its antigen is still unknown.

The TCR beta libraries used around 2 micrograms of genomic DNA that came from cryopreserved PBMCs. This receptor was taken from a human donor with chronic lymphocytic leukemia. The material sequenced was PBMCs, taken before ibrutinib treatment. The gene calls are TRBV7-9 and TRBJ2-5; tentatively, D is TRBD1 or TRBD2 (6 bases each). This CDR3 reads CASTPEGEGAQYF. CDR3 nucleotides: TGTGCCAGCACCCCGGAGGGGGAAGGGGCCCAGTACTTC.